This T cell receptor beta chain was documented in a study of early stage breast cancer tumors. Study-wide points: Commonly generated sequences made up most enriched TCRB sequences shared between patients. Tumors had approximately 2.5-fold higher T cell density than normal breast.

Here immunoSEQ multiplex PCR was the method, and the copy in TCRdb shows in-frame clones only, minus some. The sample has 55,000 to 70,000 clones, about 85% seen once. Notes on this clone: Its antigen is not identified.

Germline V gives CDR1 KGHSH, CDR2 LQKENI. Trimming cost V 6 bases and J 5 bases, with 19 bases left between them. The length of the CDR3 is 16 residues. The chain links TRBV18 to TRBJ2-2; possible D gene TRBD2, 6 bases. The TCR was taken from a person aged 35-50 years with breast cancer. Material for sequencing was blood. The CDR3 DNA sequence: TGTGCCAGCTCGGACCGAATTCGGGAGACTACCGGGGAGCTGTTTTTT. This gives the protein CASSDRIRETTGELFF.